The rows below give T cell receptor beta chains drawn from one sample of a study of sequential checkpoint blockade in melanoma. Repertoires were generated with immunoSEQ multiplex PCR, while TCRdb's copy carries only in-frame clones and drops some. The data contain approximately 29,000 clones, 75% to 85% of them singletons. The specimen comprised CD8+ T cells sorted from blood (inferred from file names), sampled from a patient given nivolumab and ipilimumab in sequence. All receptors derive from a human donor with melanoma. The CDR3 runs from the conserved cysteine through the conserved F or W. The D gene is left open where the match is weak. Where a row states a size, it is once, few, many or the class of an expanded clone; other rows omit it.

>TRBJ2-5|TRBV9|15|-|-
CASSVVVPTKETQYF
TGTGCCAGCAGCGTAGTAGTACCCACCAAAGAGACCCAGTACTTC
>TRBJ2-2|TRBV7-9|15|-|TRBD1
CASSSTGDPPGELFF
TGTGCCAGCAGCTCGACAGGGGATCCTCCCGGGGAGCTGTTTTTT
>TRBJ2-2|TRBV18|13|-|-
CASPAEDTGELFF
TGTGCCAGCCCAGCGGAGGATACCGGGGAGCTGTTTTTT
>TRBJ2-7|TRBV7-2|12|once|-
CASSGLAYEQYF
TGTGCCAGCAGTGGGCTAGCTTACGAGCAGTACTTC
>TRBJ2-7|TRBV5-8|15|-|TRBD1
CASSFFPGQGWEQYF
TGTGCCAGCAGCTTTTTCCCGGGACAGGGTTGGGAGCAGTACTTC
>TRBJ2-1|TRBV29-1|13|-|-
CSVQGGQYNEQFF
TGCAGCGTCCAGGGTGGGCAGTACAATGAGCAGTTCTTC
>TRBJ2-7|TRBV28|15|-|-
CASSPRGEISYEQYF
TGTGCCAGCAGCCCCAGGGGGGAGATCTCCTACGAGCAGTACTTC
>TRBJ2-7|TRBV7-8|11|once|-
CASSPSNEQYF
TGTGCCAGCAGCCCCAGTAACGAGCAGTACTTC
>TRBJ2-1|TRBV5-6|15|-|TRBD2
CASSMGLAGGPGQFF
TGTGCCAGCAGCATGGGACTAGCGGGAGGGCCAGGGCAGTTCTTC
>TRBJ2-1|TRBV9|13|-|-
CASSGGGGGAPFF
TGTGCCAGCAGCGGAGGTGGCGGCGGGGCACCGTTCTTC
>TRBJ1-1|TRBV7-8|16|-|-
CASSTHRGQMNTEAFF
TGTGCCAGCAGCACCCATAGAGGACAGATGAACACTGAAGCTTTCTTT
>TRBJ1-5|TRBV10-2|15|-|TRBD1
CASSRDSYSNQPQHF
TGCGCCAGCAGCCGGGACAGCTATAGCAATCAGCCCCAGCATTTT
>TRBJ2-2|TRBV7-9|17|few|TRBD2
CASSQDWSGGFTGELFF
TGTGCCAGCAGCCAAGATTGGAGCGGGGGATTCACCGGGGAGCTGTTTTTT
>TRBJ2-7|TRBV4-3|15|-|TRBD2
CASSQEGGGSYEQYF
TGCGCCAGCAGCCAAGAGGGCGGGGGCTCCTACGAGCAGTACTTC
>TRBJ1-1|TRBV7-9|15|-|-
CASSFLLTAGTEAFF
TGTGCCAGCAGCTTTCTACTGACCGCAGGCACTGAAGCTTTCTTT
>TRBJ1-3|TRBV7-2|14|-|-
CASSLGGLGNTIYF
TGTGCCAGCAGCTTAGGTGGGCTTGGAAACACCATATATTTT
>TRBJ1-2|TRBV7-8|16|-|TRBD1
CASSLQADRGQDGYTF
TGTGCCAGCAGCTTGCAAGCGGACAGGGGGCAGGATGGCTACACCTTC
>TRBJ2-7|TRBV5-4|12|-|-
CASSPGSYEQYF
TGTGCCAGCAGCCCAGGGTCCTACGAGCAGTACTTC
>TRBJ2-1|TRBV6-4|16|-|TRBD2
CASSETSGGGYNEQFF
TGTGCCAGCAGTGAGACTAGCGGGGGAGGTTACAATGAGCAGTTCTTC
>TRBJ1-4|TRBV29-1|11|-|-
CSVGREGKLFF
TGCAGCGTTGGCAGGGAGGGAAAACTGTTTTTT
>TRBJ2-7|TRBV29-1|15|-|-
CSVEGRTAAEGEQYF
TGCAGCGTTGAAGGCCGGACCGCCGCCGAGGGTGAGCAGTACTTC
>TRBJ2-3|TRBV28|14|once|TRBD2
CASSGLADTDTQYF
TGTGCCAGCAGCGGACTAGCAGACACAGATACGCAGTATTTT
>TRBJ2-7|TRBV7-9|14|-|-
CASSLGGNSYEQYF
TGTGCCAGCAGCTTAGGCGGAAACTCCTACGAGCAGTACTTC
>TRBJ2-7|TRBV19|11|-|-
CATGGTYEQYF
TGTGCCACCGGCGGAACCTACGAGCAGTACTTC
>TRBJ2-7|TRBV19|15|-|TRBD1
CASSITGTGGYEQYF
TGTGCCAGTAGTATAACCGGGACAGGAGGTTACGAGCAGTACTTC
>TRBJ2-7|TRBV5-1|14|-|-
CASSLGGEGYEQYF
TGCGCCAGCAGCTTAGGAGGAGAGGGCTACGAGCAGTACTTC
>TRBJ2-7|TRBV28|19|once|TRBD2
CASSPIATLGLAKPYEQYF
TGTGCCAGCAGTCCTATCGCGACCTTGGGACTAGCGAAACCCTACGAGCAGTACTTC
>TRBJ1-2|TRBV29-1|13|-|TRBD1
CSARTGTNYGYTF
TGCAGCGCTCGGACAGGGACTAACTATGGCTACACCTTC
>TRBJ1-4|TRBV27|15|-|TRBD1
CATRDSSATNEKLFF
TGTGCCACCCGGGACAGTTCTGCAACTAATGAAAAACTGTTTTTT
>TRBJ1-1|TRBV29-1|13|few|-
CSDGLWGDTEAFF
TGCAGCGACGGATTATGGGGGGACACTGAAGCTTTCTTT
>TRBJ2-7|TRBV7-9|18|-|TRBD2
CASSLSFTAGGPHYEQYF
TGTGCCAGCAGCTTAAGTTTTACAGCGGGAGGTCCCCACTACGAGCAGTACTTC
>TRBJ2-1|TRBV7-2|16|-|-
CASSPGELVSYNEQFF
TGTGCCAGCAGCCCCGGGGAGTTAGTGTCCTACAATGAGCAGTTCTTC
>TRBJ2-7|TRBV4-3|15|-|TRBD2
CASSQDRSGRDEQYF
TGCGCCAGCAGCCAAGATCGGAGCGGGAGAGACGAGCAGTACTTC
>TRBJ1-5|TRBV7-9|13|-|-
CASSLVSEWPQHF
TGTGCCAGCAGCTTAGTGAGTGAATGGCCCCAGCATTTT
>TRBJ2-2|TRBV19|15|-|TRBD2
CATAIAGGGTGELFF
TGTGCCACCGCTATAGCGGGAGGCGGCACCGGGGAGCTGTTTTTT
>TRBJ2-2|TRBV5-1|12|few|-
CASSFNTGELFF
TGCGCCAGCAGCTTTAATACCGGGGAGCTGTTTTTT
>TRBJ2-6|TRBV9|14|-|-
CASSPLSGANVLTF
TGTGCCAGCAGCCCCCTCTCTGGGGCCAACGTCCTGACTTTC